This T cell receptor (beta chain) was obtained from a study of blood T cell repertoires in COVID-19. Study as a whole: Samples came from the United States, Italy and Spain, spanning acute and convalescent COVID-19. In each case, the material was cDNA or gDNA derived from T cells, B-cell-depleted T cells, or PBMCs.

Authors' processing steps: It was from reference gene primer amplification that nucleated cell counts were estimated. TCRdb keeps only in-frame clones here, not all; method: immunoSEQ multiplex PCR. The V and J calls and clone size are taken from that table; D and trimming were inferred from the DNA. The table includes 95,000 to 120,000 clones, over 80% detected once. This CDR3 has 13 residues. V shed 4 bases, J shed 5 bases, and the junction held 5 bases outside the gene matches. Germline values: CDR1 SGHDT, CDR2 YYEEEE. V gene TRBV5-6 combines with J gene TRBJ1-2; the match to TRBD1 covers 7 bases. The sequence was obtained from a woman in her 70s with acute or convalescent COVID-19. The sequenced sample consisted of peripheral blood. For the CDR3, the DNA is TGTGCCAGCAGCGAGGGACAGTCGTATGGCTACACCTTC. The encoded protein is CASSEGQSYGYTF.